Following are 6 T cell receptor beta chains from one sample sequenced in a study of T cell responses to AZD1222 COVID-19 vaccine. This table comes from immunoSEQ multiplex PCR, and its TCRdb copy is limited to in-frame clones, with some not included. The sample includes approximately 180,000 clones, around 90% of them seen just once. The sample was peripheral blood, taken on day 0 of AZD1222 vaccination. These receptors were collected from an adult in good health.

V usage is TRBV27 and J usage is TRBJ2-7; D gene uncertain. The CDR3 loop spans 14 amino acids. V was clipped by 4 bases and J by 4 bases, with 14 bases between them. Per germline, CDR1 MNHEY and CDR2 SMNVEV (reference sequence). CDR3 in DNA: TGTGCCAGCAGTTATGGTCGCTCCGAGTACGAGCAGTACTTC. This sequence encodes CASSYGRSEYEQYF.

This rearrangement joins TRBV5-8 to TRBJ1-5; D call uncertain. Trimming left V 5 bases short and J 2 bases short, with 29 bases between. This CDR3 contains 20 residues. Germline CDR1 is SGHTS and CDR2 is YDEGEE. The CDR3 DNA follows: TGTGCCAGCAGAAGAAGGGTGGCAGGAGGCCCCCGCCTGGGCAATCAGCCCCAGCATTTT. Translating gives CASRRRVAGGPRLGNQPQHF.

This clone was seen a single time. The chain carries TRBV19 and TRBJ2-7; 9 bases agree with TRBD1. The CDR3 covers 13 residues. CDR1 LNHDA and CDR2 SQIVND come from the germline V gene (reference sequence). The J segment lost 6 bases and the V segment lost 5 bases, leaving 5 bases of the junction unmatched. The CDR3 spells CASSPTGGREQYF. The CDR3 coding sequence is TGTGCCAGTAGTCCTACAGGGGGCCGCGAGCAGTACTTC.

This chain links TRBV27 with TRBJ2-1; 10 bases map to TRBD2. After removal of 4 bases from V and 1 base from J, the junction contained 7 bases not matched to a gene. Looked up from germline, CDR1 is MNHEY and CDR2 is SMNVEV (reference sequence). CDR3 length equals 17 residues. CDR3 loop: CASSSLTSGASYNEQFF. CDR3 bases: TGTGCCAGCAGTTCCCTCACTAGCGGGGCTTCCTACAATGAGCAGTTCTTC.

The V call is TRBV5-6, the J call TRBJ1-2, with D hard to call. Germline V gene lookup returns CDR1 SGHDT and CDR2 YYEEEE. The CDR3 has 13 residues. The V end was cut by 5 bases, the J end by 10 bases, with 18 bases between. DNA for the CDR3: TGTGCCAGCAGTCCATTGGGGAGCGAGGCCTACACCTTC. Protein sequence: CASSPLGSEAYTF.

For the CDR3, the DNA is TGTGCCAGCTCACCATCACAGGGCCTCTCTGGAAACACCATATATTTT. This codes for CASSPSQGLSGNTIYF. The chain is built from TRBV18 and TRBJ1-3; D possibly corresponds to TRBD1 (6 bases). V was trimmed by 2 bases and J by 0 bases, leaving 11 bases between them. Germline lookup yields CDR1 KGHSH and CDR2 LQKENI. CDR3 length: 16 residues. Drawing the rest from reference TRBV18 and TRBJ1-3, the complete variable domain is NAGVMQNPRHLVRRRGQEARLRCSPMKGHSHVYWYRQLPEEGLKFMVYLQKENIIDESGMPKERFSAEFPKEGPSILRIQQVVRGDSAAYFCASSPSQGLSGNTIYFGEGSWLTVV.